A selection of T cell receptor beta chains follows, all from one sample in a study of T and B cells in COVID-19 patients. From the multiplex PCR reads, TCRdb called clonotypes with MiXCR, one entry per CDR3 protein. Found here are some 8,400 distinct CDR3 sequences, roughly 23% of them singletons; the top ten hold approximately 6%. Sequencing was done on a sample of blood. The source of these receptors is a human donor who had recovered from COVID-19. Each CDR3 is given with its conserved first and last residue. A D gene is named only where the DNA matches it firmly. Some rows have no size entry. The others give once, few or many, or a class for an expanded clone.

clone size	V gene	D gene	J gene	CDR3 protein	CDR3 DNA
medium-sized	TRBV15	-	TRBJ2-7	CATSRDKGSSHEQYF	TGTGCCACCAGCAGAGATAAGGGGAGTTCCCACGAGCAGTACTTC
medium-sized	TRBV19	-	TRBJ1-5	CASSMRNSGDQPQHF	TGTGCCAGTAGTATGCGCAACAGTGGGGATCAGCCCCAGCATTTT
few	TRBV5-1	-	TRBJ2-7	CASSTTGPPVSYEQYF	TGCGCCAGCAGCACCACAGGGCCCCCGGTTAGCTACGAGCAGTACTTC
-	TRBV18	TRBD1	TRBJ2-1	CASSPGQLVRNGNEQFF	TGTGCCAGCTCGCCGGGACAGTTAGTTCGTAATGGCAATGAGCAGTTCTTC
once	TRBV20-1	TRBD2	TRBJ2-1	CSARGLAGYNEQFF	TGCAGTGCTAGGGGACTAGCGGGGTACAATGAGCAGTTCTTC
medium-sized	TRBV27	TRBD2	TRBJ2-7	CASSSTSGRKGEQYF	TGTGCCAGCAGTTCGACTAGCGGGAGAAAGGGCGAGCAGTACTTC
-	TRBV9	TRBD2	TRBJ2-3	CASSIATSGGGSTDTQYF	TGTGCCAGCAGCATCGCGACTAGCGGAGGGGGTAGCACAGATACGCAGTATTTT
-	TRBV7-3	TRBD2	TRBJ2-3	CASSLTAGGGGLTDTQYF	TGTGCCAGCAGCTTAACTGCGGGGGGCGGGGGGCTAACAGATACGCAGTATTTT
many	TRBV6-2/TRBV6-3	-	TRBJ2-5	CASTRGTPPETQYF	TGTGCCAGCACCCGAGGGACGCCACCGGAGACCCAGTACTTC
-	TRBV29-1	TRBD2	TRBJ2-7	CSVWTSGRTDSNEQYF	TGCAGCGTTTGGACTAGCGGGAGGACAGACTCTAACGAGCAGTACTTC
-	TRBV20-1	TRBD1	TRBJ2-1	CSARTLRTGSNEQFF	TGCAGTGCTAGAACCTTGAGGACAGGGAGCAATGAGCAGTTCTTC
-	TRBV4-2	TRBD1	TRBJ2-2	CASSQDRGRENGELFF	TGTGCCAGCAGCCAAGACAGGGGGCGCGAGAACGGGGAGCTGTTTTTT
medium-sized	TRBV11-1	-	TRBJ2-1	CASSLFNNEQFF	TGTGCCAGCAGCTTATTCAACAATGAGCAGTTCTTC
many	TRBV7-9	TRBD1	TRBJ2-3	CASSPWDRGTDTQYF	TGTGCCAGCAGCCCATGGGACAGGGGAACAGATACGCAGTATTTT
many	TRBV7-6	TRBD2	TRBJ2-7	CASSHGLAGYEQYF	TGTGCCAGCAGCCACGGACTAGCGGGATACGAGCAGTACTTC
medium-sized	TRBV11-1	-	TRBJ2-7	CASSFTAGAYEQYF	TGTGCCAGCAGCTTTACCGCCGGGGCCTACGAGCAGTACTTC
-	TRBV20-1	-	TRBJ2-7	CSASTGSGEQYF	TGCAGTGCTAGCACTGGCTCAGGAGAGCAGTACTTC
-	TRBV7-2	-	TRBJ2-7	CASSLAGSEQYF	TGTGCCAGCAGCTTAGCGGGGTCCGAGCAGTACTTC
medium-sized	TRBV27	-	TRBJ2-3	CASTVQTATSPDTQYF	TGTGCCAGCACCGTTCAGACGGCCACTAGTCCAGATACGCAGTATTTT
few	TRBV11-2	-	TRBJ2-5	CASSPGRKETQYF	TGTGCCAGCAGCCCAGGACGGAAAGAGACCCAGTACTTC
-	TRBV10-3	-	TRBJ1-5	CAISEDGPSNQPQHF	TGTGCCATCAGTGAGGATGGTCCTAGCAATCAGCCCCAGCATTTT
medium-sized	TRBV6-5	-	TRBJ2-7	CASSPPFKDEQYF	TGTGCCAGCAGCCCCCCCTTTAAGGACGAGCAGTACTTC
few	TRBV7-2	TRBD2	TRBJ2-7	CASSGLAAYEQYF	TGTGCCAGCAGCGGACTAGCGGCCTACGAGCAGTACTTC
medium-sized	TRBV6-5	TRBD1	TRBJ1-5	CASRETGANQPQHF	TGTGCCAGCAGGGAGACAGGGGCCAATCAGCCCCAGCATTTT
medium-sized	TRBV6-2/TRBV6-3	-	TRBJ2-4	CASSPSWWEGVLAKNIQYF	TGTGCCAGCAGTCCAAGTTGGTGGGAGGGGGTGTTAGCCAAAAACATTCAGTACTTC
few	TRBV7-6	TRBD2	TRBJ2-5	CASSFGTSGSLQETQYF	TGTGCCAGCAGCTTTGGGACTAGTGGATCCCTACAAGAGACCCAGTACTTC
medium-sized	TRBV19	-	TRBJ1-2	CASSPPGGYGYTF	TGTGCCAGTAGTCCGCCAGGAGGCTATGGCTACACCTTC
medium-sized	TRBV6-2/TRBV6-3	-	TRBJ2-7	CASSYREAGEVYEQYF	TGTGCCAGCAGTTACCGAGAGGCAGGGGAGGTATACGAGCAGTACTTC
medium-sized	TRBV19	TRBD1	TRBJ1-2	CASQTWTGDYGYTF	TGTGCCAGCCAAACGTGGACAGGGGACTATGGCTACACCTTC
-	TRBV28	-	TRBJ1-1	CASSLLGGRATEAFF	TGTGCCAGCAGTTTATTGGGGGGCCGGGCCACTGAAGCTTTCTTT
-	TRBV5-5	-	TRBJ2-3	CASSLSEMSTDTQYF	TGCGCCAGCAGCTTGAGCGAGATGTCCACAGATACGCAGTATTTT
medium-sized	TRBV29-1	TRBD1	TRBJ2-2	CSVEVAGTGDITNTGELFF	TGCAGCGTTGAAGTCGCCGGGACAGGCGATATTACGAACACCGGGGAGCTGTTTTTT
-	TRBV7-9	-	TRBJ1-1	CASSLVLGNTEAFF	TGTGCCAGCAGCTTAGTTTTGGGTAACACTGAAGCTTTCTTT
many	TRBV5-3	-	TRBJ2-1	CARSSERINEQFF	TGTGCCAGAAGCTCCGAGCGGATCAATGAGCAGTTCTTC
-	TRBV20-1	TRBD2	TRBJ2-1	CRKGTGTSGFF	TGCAGGAAGGGTACCGGGACTAGCGGGTTCTTC
many	TRBV18	-	TRBJ2-3	CASSPLEAGARSLQYF	TGTGCCAGCTCACCACTAGAGGCAGGGGCGAGGAGCTTGCAGTATTTT
many	TRBV6-5	-	TRBJ1-6	CASSYSRGGGAPNSPLHF	TGTGCCAGCAGTTACTCGAGGGGAGGGGGGGCGCCGAATTCACCCCTCCACTTT
-	TRBV12-3/TRBV12-4	TRBD1	TRBJ1-2	CASSLYGQGANYGYTF	TGTGCCAGCAGTTTGTATGGACAGGGGGCGAACTATGGCTACACCTTC
-	TRBV7-9	-	TRBJ1-1	CASNFGMTGNTEAFF	TGTGCCAGCAATTTTGGGATGACAGGGAACACTGAAGCTTTCTTT
many	TRBV24-1	-	TRBJ2-7	CATSQGNYEQYF	TGTGCCACCAGTCAGGGGAACTACGAGCAGTACTTC
medium-sized	TRBV27	TRBD1	TRBJ2-7	CASSWTGVLSYEQYF	TGTGCCAGCAGTTGGACAGGGGTCCTCTCCTACGAGCAGTACTTC
-	TRBV5-1	TRBD2	TRBJ2-1	CASSLGGLAGVEEQFF	TGCGCCAGCAGCTTGGGGGGACTAGCGGGAGTAGAAGAGCAGTTCTTC
-	TRBV19	-	TRBJ2-3	CASSIPTPATDTQYF	TGTGCCAGTAGTATTCCCACCCCGGCAACAGATACGCAGTATTTT
medium-sized	TRBV19	TRBD2	TRBJ2-1	CASSSWGLAGVNEQFF	TGTGCCAGTAGTTCATGGGGACTAGCGGGGGTTAATGAGCAGTTCTTC
-	TRBV4-3	TRBD2	TRBJ2-7	CASSQESSLTSGSYEQYF	TGCGCCAGCAGCCAAGAGAGTAGTTTGACTAGCGGATCCTACGAGCAGTACTTC
-	TRBV19	TRBD2	TRBJ2-7	CASSMASGTGGEQYF	TGTGCCAGTAGTATGGCGAGCGGGACGGGCGGGGAGCAGTACTTC
-	TRBV29-1	-	TRBJ2-7	CSVGQAGGNEQYF	TGCAGCGTCGGACAGGCGGGAGGAAACGAGCAGTACTTC
medium-sized	TRBV4-3	TRBD2	TRBJ2-1	CASSHSGSYEQFF	TGCGCCAGCAGCCACAGCGGGAGCTATGAGCAGTTCTTC
-	TRBV4-2	-	TRBJ1-1	CASSQDRFEGGYMNTEAFF	TGTGCCAGCAGCCAAGATCGATTTGAGGGGGGGTACATGAACACTGAAGCTTTCTTT
few	TRBV20-1	TRBD2	TRBJ2-7	CSATYQLAGAREQYF	TGCAGTGCTACCTACCAACTAGCGGGAGCGCGTGAGCAGTACTTC
-	TRBV6-5	-	TRBJ2-5	CASSYLTKTGGYGETQYF	TGTGCCAGCAGTTACTTAACCAAGACTGGAGGGTACGGGGAGACCCAGTACTTC
-	TRBV6-6	-	TRBJ2-3	CASSRVSTDTQYF	TGTGCCAGCTCTAGGGTCAGCACAGATACGCAGTATTTT
medium-sized	TRBV27	-	TRBJ2-7	CASSGQIGQKQYF	TGTGCCAGCAGTGGACAAATAGGACAAAAGCAGTACTTC
medium-sized	TRBV19	TRBD2	TRBJ2-3	CASSPRTSGNPTDTQYF	TGTGCCAGTAGTCCACGGACTAGCGGGAATCCCACAGATACGCAGTATTTT
medium-sized	TRBV15	TRBD1	TRBJ1-4	CATSSTGEREKLFF	TGTGCCACCAGCTCGACAGGGGAAAGGGAAAAACTGTTTTTT
medium-sized	TRBV5-4	TRBD1	TRBJ2-2	CASSLGQGAITFTGELFF	TGTGCCAGCAGCCTCGGACAGGGGGCGATTACGTTCACCGGGGAGCTGTTTTTT